The present TCR beta chain was sequenced within a study of cytomegalovirus exposure and HLA in healthy donors. This clone showed up just once. Its antigen is currently unknown. Overall study results and limits: An analysis that came later showed most CMV-associated TCR beta chains appearing HLA-restricted. The productive fraction for most TCR beta V segments was about 87% or about 30% in an earlier analysis.

This CDR3 comprises 14 residues. With 4 bases clipped from V and 5 bases from J, the junction kept 3 bases outside the gene matches. Germline V gene lookup returns CDR1 SGHNT and CDR2 YYREEE (reference sequence). Researchers ran the PCR with 60 Vbeta and 13 Jbeta primers. The assay was immunoSEQ multiplex PCR, and TCRdb's table has in-frame clones only and misses some. The data show 95,000 to 150,000 clones, about 73% seen once. The chain uses TRBV5-4 and TRBJ2-1, with TRBD2 identical over 10 bases. This receptor was taken from a woman younger than 45 in good health and CMV-seropositive. Sequencing was carried out using PBMCs. The DNA for the CDR3 is TGTGCCAGCAGCAGCGGGGGGGGTAACAATGAGCAGTTCTTC. Its translation is CASSSGGGNNEQFF.